These 13 T cell receptor beta chains originate from one sample sequenced in a study of identical twins. TCRdb analysed the 5' RACE reads with MiXCR anew, one entry per CDR3 protein. The sample has approximately 140,000 distinct CDR3 sequences; roughly 3.5% are singletons. The sequenced sample consisted of memory T cells sorted from blood. Receptor source: a man aged 18 to 29 in good health.

There are many counts of this clonotype. The chain employs TRBV12-3 or TRBV12-4 and TRBJ1-5, with unresolved D. V lost 6 bases and J lost 3, with 9 bases in between. This CDR3 comprises 13 residues. Here the CDR3 reads CASRWQNNQPQHF. The CDR3 DNA sequence: TGTGCCAGCAGGTGGCAGAACAATCAGCCCCAGCATTTT.

In this sample, this clonotype turned up many times. The chain couples TRBV27 to TRBJ1-2, with 9 bases lining up with TRBD1. Trimming cost V 8 bases and J 2 bases; bases outside gene matches: 9. This CDR3 region has 15 residues. Germline V gene sequence: CDR1 MNHEY, CDR2 SMNVEV (reference sequence). The chain's CDR3 is CASGTTGGANYGYTF. As DNA, the CDR3 is TGTGCCAGCGGTACTACAGGGGGCGCGAACTATGGCTACACCTTC.

This clonotype was counted many times. The DNA of the CDR3 is TGTGCCAGCAGCATTAGCGGGAACTCCTACGAGCAGTACTTC. Protein sequence: CASSISGNSYEQYF. The rearrangement uses TRBV5-6 and TRBJ2-7; 8 bases align to TRBD2. CDR3 length: 14 amino acids. Germline V gene lookup returns CDR1 SGHDT and CDR2 YYEEEE. V shed 4 bases, J shed 0 bases, and the junction held 3 bases outside the gene matches.

The V and J genes are TRBV7-6 and TRBJ2-5, with D perhaps matching TRBD1 or TRBD2 (5 bases each). This CDR3 spans 14 amino acids. The V and J ends lost 5 bases and 7 bases respectively, with 17 bases between them. Germline V CDR1 and CDR2: SGHVS, FNYEAQ. CDR3 sequence (DNA): TGTGCCAGCAGCGCCCAGGGACGGGGTTTGACCCAGTACTTC. Protein sequence: CASSAQGRGLTQYF.

This clonotype was recorded many times. The DNA of the CDR3 is TGTGCCACCAGCAGAGATGGTAGGGGATCTGGAAACACCATATATTTT. Translating gives CATSRDGRGSGNTIYF. The chain is built from TRBV15 and TRBJ1-3; maybe TRBD1 (5 bases). Germline CDR1 is LNHNV and CDR2 is YYDKDF (reference sequence). This CDR3 region has 16 residues. V shed 0 bases and J shed 1 base, with 10 bases lying between them.

This clonotype has at least ten counts. The CDR3: CASSSQGDYGYTF. CDR3 DNA: TGTGCCAGCAGTTCACAGGGAGACTATGGCTACACCTTC. V usage is TRBV27 and J usage is TRBJ1-2, with D perhaps matching TRBD1 (6 bases). In germline, CDR1 is MNHEY, CDR2 SMNVEV (reference sequence). This CDR3 comprises 13 residues. Trimming left V 4 bases short and J 3 bases short, with 9 bases between.

This clonotype was recorded many times. The chain carries TRBV4-2 and TRBJ2-1; no clear D gene. The length of the CDR3 is 13 residues. Germline lookup yields CDR1 LGHNA and CDR2 YNFKEQ. Trimming pared 0 bases from V and 9 bases from J, leaving 9 bases between. In DNA form, the CDR3 reads TGTGCCAGCAGCCAAGATACGGGCCGTGAGCAGTTCTTC. The encoded protein is CASSQDTGREQFF.

Ten or more counts support this clonotype. V gene TRBV18 combines with J gene TRBJ2-5, with TRBD2 matching 8 bases. The CDR3 runs to 16 residues. The junction had 11 bases not matched to a gene; V was cut back by 4 bases and J by 4 bases. Germline CDR1 and CDR2: KGHSH and LQKENI. The CDR3 DNA reads TGTGCCAGCTCACTCCGGGATAGCGGGATTCGAGAGACCCAGTACTTC. It codes for CASSLRDSGIRETQYF.

This clonotype was observed many times. This sequence joins TRBV4-3 and TRBJ2-1; TRBD2 matches 9 bases. The junction had 11 bases not matched to a gene; V was cut back by 1 base and J by 4 bases. Per the germline V gene, CDR1 is LGHNA and CDR2 is YSLEER. This CDR3 contains 18 residues. CDR3 bases: TGCGCCAGCAGCCAAGTCCGGGCGGGAGGGTCCTTTTACAATGAGCAGTTCTTC. It encodes CASSQVRAGGSFYNEQFF.

This clonotype appeared many times. The chain uses TRBV20-1 and TRBJ2-5; 10 bases map to TRBD2. The CDR3 covers 16 residues. Unmatched junction bases numbered 15, after V lost 6 bases and J lost 5 bases. The V gene's germline CDR1 is DFQATT and CDR2 SNEGSKA (reference sequence). CDR3 DNA sequence: TGCAGTGCCCAGAGTGCCAAGCGGGAGGGCCCGGAGACCCAGTACTTC. Its protein is CSAQSAKREGPETQYF.

Many counts were recorded for this clonotype. The gene calls are TRBV15 and TRBJ1-3; D is perhaps TRBD1 (5 bases). CDR3 length: 12 residues. Germline V gene sequence: CDR1 LNHNV, CDR2 YYDKDF (reference sequence). V gave up 5 bases and J gave up 8 bases, with 10 bases separating them. The CDR3 protein is CATSVDRDTIYF. CDR3 in DNA: TGTGCCACCAGCGTCGACAGAGACACCATATATTTT.

This clonotype came up many times. V usage is TRBV5-1 and J usage is TRBJ1-3; D uncertain. Germline values: CDR1 SGHRS, CDR2 YFSETQ. The CDR3 runs 15 residues. V lost 4 bases, J lost 0 bases, and 11 bases lay in between. The chain's CDR3 is CASSVGSSSGNTIYF. Written as DNA, the CDR3 is TGCGCCAGCAGCGTGGGGTCTAGCTCTGGAAACACCATATATTTT.

This clonotype was detected ten times or more. The chain is built from TRBV4-2 and TRBJ2-1, with D possibly matching TRBD2 (6 bases). Trimming stripped 0 bases from V and 3 bases from J, with 15 bases between. The CDR3 contains 17 residues. Looked up from germline, CDR1 is LGHNA and CDR2 is YNFKEQ. The CDR3 nucleotides are TGTGCCAGCAGCCAAGATCGGGAGCCTCAGATCTACAATGAGCAGTTCTTC. Protein sequence: CASSQDREPQIYNEQFF.